The clone carrying this T cell receptor (beta chain) was found a few times. V was pared by 4 bases and J by 3 bases, with 7 bases of the junction left unmatched. This CDR3 spans 14 amino acids. Germline V gene data show CDR1 as SGHTS and CDR2 as YDEGEE. These data are taken from a study of blood T cell repertoires in COVID-19. Study-wide context: The United States, Italy and Spain were the sources of the acute and convalescent COVID-19 samples. From T cells, B-cell-depleted T cells, or PBMCs came the material, which was cDNA or gDNA.

Here immunoSEQ multiplex PCR was the method, and the copy in TCRdb shows in-frame clones only, minus some. The table lists tens of thousands of clones, less than 85% of them singletons. The source is a man in his 70s with COVID-19, enrolled during active disease. The V gene is TRBV5-8, the J gene TRBJ2-7, with 7 bases matching TRBD1. The source material was peripheral blood. In nucleotides, the CDR3 is TGTGCCAGCAGCGCCAGGACAGGCGTCTACGAGCAGTACTTC. As protein: CASSARTGVYEQYF.